This TCR beta chain was identified in a study of cytomegalovirus exposure and HLA in healthy donors. General study results and limits: In a later analysis, TCR beta V- and J-gene trimming was associated with a missense DCLRE1C variant. In an earlier analysis, most TCR beta V segments were productive about 87% or about 30% of the time. Cytomegalovirus-associated TCR beta chains were listed, numbering some 150. What TCR beta sequences reportedly achieved was accurate prediction of HLA-A and HLA-B alleles in most subjects.

The sample holds a few counts of this clone. Its antigen is undetermined. V gave up 1 base and J gave up 6 bases, with 11 bases separating them. Germline assignment: CDR1 SGHNT and CDR2 YYREEE (reference sequence). The CDR3 contains 15 residues. Primers included in the PCR were 60 Vbeta and 13 Jbeta primers. Clones were read by immunoSEQ multiplex PCR, and TCRdb kept only the in-frame ones, dropping some. The sample lists 150,000 to 200,000 clones; approximately 80% were seen once. This clonotype was sampled from a male donor in good health and CMV-seropositive. V is TRBV5-4 and J is TRBJ1-6, with D unclear. Sequencing input: PBMCs. The CDR3 protein is CASSLLSRPNSPLHF. The CDR3 DNA reads as TGTGCCAGCAGCTTGTTGAGCAGGCCTAATTCACCCCTCCACTTT.